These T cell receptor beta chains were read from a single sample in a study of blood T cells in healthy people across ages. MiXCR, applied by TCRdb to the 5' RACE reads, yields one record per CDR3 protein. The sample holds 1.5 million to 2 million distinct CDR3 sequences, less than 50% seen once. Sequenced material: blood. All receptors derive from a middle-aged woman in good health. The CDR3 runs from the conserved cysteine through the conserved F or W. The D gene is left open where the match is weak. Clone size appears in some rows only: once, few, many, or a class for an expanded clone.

CDR3: CSANPLDSNGGESYEQYF
DNA: TGCAGTGCTAACCCTCTCGACAGTAACGGGGGCGAGTCCTACGAGCAGTACTTC
V: TRBV20-1
J: TRBJ2-7
D: NA
size: NA

CDR3: CASSSGTGFLTDTQYF
DNA: TGTGCCAGCAGTTCCGGGACAGGGTTTCTCACAGATACGCAGTATTTT
V: TRBV7-2
J: TRBJ2-3
D: TRBD1
size: few

CDR3: CSALGYSYNEQFF
DNA: TGCAGTGCCCTCGGCTACTCCTACAATGAGCAGTTCTTC
V: TRBV20-1
J: TRBJ2-1
D: NA
size: few

CDR3: CASSVELAGGNEQFF
DNA: TGTGCCAGCAGCGTCGAACTAGCGGGGGGGAATGAGCAGTTCTTC
V: TRBV9
J: TRBJ2-1
D: TRBD2
size: few

CDR3: CASSQLGGNTDTQYF
DNA: TGTGCCAGCAGCCAGTTGGGTGGGAACACAGATACGCAGTATTTT
V: TRBV7-9
J: TRBJ2-3
D: NA
size: NA

CDR3: CASRETVRDEQYF
DNA: TGTGCCAGTAGGGAGACGGTGCGTGACGAGCAGTACTTC
V: TRBV19
J: TRBJ2-7
D: NA
size: few

CDR3: CASSESVNQPQHF
DNA: TGCGCCAGCAGCGAGAGCGTGAATCAGCCCCAGCATTTT
V: TRBV5-1
J: TRBJ1-5
D: NA
size: NA

CDR3: CASSLLFGSGGASDTQYF
DNA: TGTGCCAGCAGCTTGTTATTCGGCAGCGGGGGGGCCTCAGATACGCAGTATTTT
V: TRBV5-4
J: TRBJ2-3
D: TRBD2
size: once

CDR3: CSVGDSSSAYGYTF
DNA: TGCAGCGTTGGGGACTCTTCTTCTGCCTATGGCTACACCTTC
V: TRBV29-1
J: TRBJ1-2
D: NA
size: NA

CDR3: CASQTSGDTQYF
DNA: TGTGCCAGCCAAACATCTGGAGATACGCAGTATTTT
V: TRBV12-3/TRBV12-4
J: TRBJ2-3
D: NA
size: once

CDR3: CASKTFSGANVLTF
DNA: TGTGCCAGCAAGACATTTTCCGGGGCCAACGTCCTGACTTTC
V: TRBV12-3/TRBV12-4
J: TRBJ2-6
D: NA
size: NA

CDR3: CASSMMLGQGATGANVLTF
DNA: TGTGCCAGCAGTATGATGCTGGGACAGGGGGCAACTGGGGCCAACGTCCTGACTTTC
V: TRBV6-2/TRBV6-3
J: TRBJ2-6
D: TRBD1
size: NA

CDR3: CASSPSGGALDTQYF
DNA: TGTGCTAGCAGCCCTAGCGGGGGGGCCTTAGATACGCAGTATTTT
V: TRBV7-7
J: TRBJ2-3
D: TRBD2
size: NA

CDR3: CASTKGDTQYF
DNA: TGTGCCAGCACTAAGGGGGATACGCAGTATTTT
V: TRBV12-3/TRBV12-4
J: TRBJ2-3
D: NA
size: few

CDR3: CASKESGAIIADTQYF
DNA: TGTGCCAGCAAGGAAAGCGGGGCGATTATCGCAGATACGCAGTATTTT
V: TRBV2
J: TRBJ2-3
D: TRBD2
size: NA

CDR3: CASSDGTGSNEQFF
DNA: TGTGCCAGCAGCGACGGGACAGGGAGCAACGAGCAGTTCTTC
V: TRBV5-5
J: TRBJ2-1
D: TRBD1
size: NA

CDR3: CASSLSGRPNQPQHF
DNA: TGTGCCAGCAGCTTATCGGGCAGACCTAATCAGCCCCAGCATTTT
V: TRBV5-6
J: TRBJ1-5
D: NA
size: NA

CDR3: CASSLGPAQGDTQYF
DNA: TGTGCCAGCAGCTTAGGGCCCGCCCAGGGAGATACGCAGTATTTT
V: TRBV7-2
J: TRBJ2-3
D: NA
size: many

CDR3: CASSQDPQREQFF
DNA: TGCGCCAGCAGCCAAGATCCTCAGAGGGAGCAGTTCTTC
V: TRBV4-3
J: TRBJ2-1
D: NA
size: few

CDR3: CAGSLRGTGEYEQYF
DNA: TGTGCCGGCAGCCTTCGAGGGACAGGGGAATACGAGCAGTACTTC
V: TRBV11-3
J: TRBJ2-7
D: TRBD1
size: NA

CDR3: CASSVELAVDTQYF
DNA: TGTGCCAGCAGCGTAGAACTAGCTGTGGATACGCAGTATTTT
V: TRBV9
J: TRBJ2-3
D: NA
size: NA

CDR3: CASSPPQQGAPLRYEQYF
DNA: TGTGCCAGCAGCCCCCCCCAACAGGGGGCCCCTCTTAGATACGAGCAGTACTTC
V: TRBV3-1
J: TRBJ2-7
D: TRBD1
size: NA

CDR3: CSARDWSSGTYEQYF
DNA: TGCAGTGCTAGAGATTGGTCTAGCGGCACCTACGAGCAGTACTTC
V: TRBV20-1
J: TRBJ2-7
D: TRBD2
size: NA

CDR3: CASSATGGSDEQYF
DNA: TGCGCCAGCAGCGCGACAGGGGGTTCGGACGAGCAGTACTTC
V: TRBV5-1
J: TRBJ2-7
D: TRBD1
size: NA

CDR3: CASSAGGRQETQYF
DNA: TGTGCCAGCAGTGCGGGGGGCCGCCAAGAGACCCAGTACTTC
V: TRBV2
J: TRBJ2-5
D: NA
size: many